This paragraph reports one T cell receptor beta chain. This entry comes from a study of blood T cell repertoires in COVID-19. Study in general: The analysed material was cDNA or gDNA that came from T cells, B-cell-depleted T cells, or PBMCs.

The V segment lost 4 bases and the J segment 8 bases; nucleotides outside the gene matches: 8. From germline, CDR1 is SGHRS and CDR2 YFSETQ. The CDR3 has 15 amino acids. In the study's own analysis: Estimation of nucleated cell counts relied on the amplification of reference gene primers. Data came from immunoSEQ multiplex PCR; TCRdb stores just in-frame clones and leaves some out. D and trimming come from the DNA, and the V and J calls and clone size come from that table. The data show over 250,000 clones, roughly 87% seen once. The V and J genes are TRBV5-1 and TRBJ2-1, with 11 bases aligning to TRBD1. The origin of this receptor is a woman aged 30 to 39 with acute or convalescent COVID-19. Specimen: peripheral blood. This CDR3 reads CASSAGQGARDEQFF. In DNA form, the CDR3 reads TGCGCCAGCAGCGCTGGACAGGGGGCCAGGGATGAGCAGTTCTTC.